This is a list of T cell receptor beta chains from one sample in a study of radiotherapy plus CTLA-4 blockade in lung cancer. Generated by immunoSEQ multiplex PCR, the TCRdb table keeps only in-frame clones and is missing some. The table records around 72,000 clones, around 80% of them present only once. The sample was peripheral blood, taken from a patient treated with radiotherapy plus ipilimumab. The receptors come from a human donor with non-small cell lung cancer who had a complete response to radiotherapy plus ipilimumab. CDR3s include the opening cysteine and the closing phenylalanine or tryptophan. Fields, in order: J gene, clone size, CDR3 length, V gene, D gene, CDR3 protein, CDR3 DNA. D genes are given only for firm matches. A row's size may be missing; if present it is once, few, many or a size class.

J: TRBJ2-7; size: .; length: 14; V: TRBV12-5; D: .; CDR3: CASSPGAASYEQYF; DNA: TGTGCTAGTAGCCCCGGGGCGGCATCCTACGAGCAGTACTTC
J: TRBJ2-3; size: .; length: 14; V: TRBV7-2; D: .; CDR3: CASSSGFQGDTQYF; DNA: TGTGCCAGCAGTTCCGGGTTCCAAGGGGATACGCAGTATTTT
J: TRBJ2-3; size: once; length: 16; V: TRBV18; D: TRBD2; CDR3: CASSQRTGLAGGPWNF; DNA: TGTGCCAGCTCACAACGAACGGGACTAGCGGGAGGGCCTTGGAATTTT
J: TRBJ2-1; size: once; length: 14; V: TRBV12-5; D: TRBD2; CDR3: CASGGLADYNEQFF; DNA: TGTGCTAGTGGGGGACTAGCGGACTACAATGAGCAGTTCTTC
J: TRBJ2-5; size: .; length: 12; V: TRBV30; D: .; CDR3: CAWSETPETQYF; DNA: TGTGCCTGGAGTGAGACTCCAGAGACCCAGTACTTC
J: TRBJ2-1; size: .; length: 15; V: TRBV12-5; D: TRBD2; CDR3: CASGLREGGSHEQFF; DNA: TGTGCTAGTGGTTTGAGGGAAGGCGGGAGTCATGAGCAGTTCTTC
J: TRBJ2-3; size: .; length: 17; V: TRBV11-3; D: TRBD2; CDR3: CASSLESSGGLTDTQYF; DNA: TGTGCCAGCAGCTTAGAGTCTAGCGGGGGCCTCACAGATACGCAGTATTTT
J: TRBJ2-1; size: .; length: 17; V: TRBV11-3; D: TRBD2; CDR3: CASSLAGSSGAGIEQFF; DNA: TGTGCCAGCAGCCTCGCGGGGTCTAGCGGCGCAGGGATTGAGCAGTTCTTC
J: TRBJ1-3; size: few; length: 16; V: TRBV7-9; D: TRBD1; CDR3: CASSSTGILSGNTIYF; DNA: TGTGCCAGCAGCTCGACAGGGATCCTCTCTGGAAACACCATATATTTT
J: TRBJ2-3; size: .; length: 17; V: TRBV5-4; D: .; CDR3: CASSLGVGGLATDTQYF; DNA: TGTGCCAGCAGCTTGGGAGTGGGCGGGCTTGCCACAGATACGCAGTATTTT
J: TRBJ2-3; size: .; length: 16; V: TRBV5-1; D: .; CDR3: CASSATGAGGTDTQYF; DNA: TGCGCCAGCAGCGCCACCGGGGCAGGGGGCACAGATACGCAGTATTTT
J: TRBJ1-6; size: .; length: 20; V: TRBV7-2; D: TRBD1; CDR3: CASSIAGTGGWSSYNSPLHF; DNA: TGTGCCAGCAGCATAGCCGGGACAGGGGGCTGGAGCTCCTATAATTCACCCCTCCACTTT
J: TRBJ1-2; size: .; length: 11; V: TRBV6-5; D: .; CDR3: CASSYDDGYTF; DNA: TGTGCCAGCAGTTATGATGATGGCTACACCTTC